These 30 T cell receptor beta chains originate from one sample sequenced in a study of cytomegalovirus exposure and HLA in healthy donors. Primers for the PCR totalled 60 Vbeta and 13 Jbeta. Only in-frame clones appear in the TCRdb table, and some are missing; sequencing was by immunoSEQ multiplex PCR. The sample has around 110,000 clones; over 60% are singletons. Sequencing was carried out using PBMCs. These receptor sequences come from a woman aged 40 to 50 in good health and CMV-seropositive.

This clone appeared a few times. The chain carries TRBV11-3 and TRBJ1-3; D possibly corresponds to TRBD1 (5 bases). Looked up from germline, CDR1 is SGHNT and CDR2 is YENEEA. The CDR3 runs 16 residues. Trimming pared 1 base from V and 0 bases from J, leaving 10 bases between. The DNA of the CDR3 is TGTGCCAGCAGCTTAGTTCCGCAGGGCTCTGGAAACACCATATATTTT. It encodes CASSLVPQGSGNTIYF.

The V call is TRBV28, the J call TRBJ2-1; 9 nucleotides agree with TRBD1. CDR3 length: 15 amino acids. The V and J ends lost 5 bases and 3 bases, in that order; junction bases with no gene match: 5. Germline loops: CDR1 MDHEN, CDR2 SYDVKM. The CDR3 DNA is TGTGCCAGCAGTACTGGGACAGGGAGCTACAATGAGCAGTTCTTC. Its protein is CASSTGTGSYNEQFF. The entire variable domain, with the rest obtained from reference TRBV28 and TRBJ2-1, is as follows: DVKVTQSSRYLVKRTGEKVFLECVQDMDHENMFWYRQDPGLGLRLIYFSYDVKMKEKGDIPEGYSVSREKKERFSLILESASTNQTSMYLCASSTGTGSYNEQFFGPGTRLTVL.

V gene TRBV12-5 combines with J gene TRBJ1-1; 9 bases fit TRBD1. The CDR3 runs to 21 residues. Trimming took 3 bases from V and 1 from J; bases not matched to a gene: 21. The V gene's germline CDR1 is LGHNT and CDR2 FRNRAP. CDR3 DNA: TGTGCTAGTGGTTTATATGACAAGGGACAGGGACGGGCGAGGGAGAACACTGAAGCTTTCTTT. The encoded protein is CASGLYDKGQGRARENTEAFF. Using reference TRBV12-5 and TRBJ1-1 for the parts outside the CDR3, the full variable domain is DARVTQTPRHKVTEMGQEVTMRCQPILGHNTVFWYRQTMMQGLELLAYFRNRAPLDDSGMPKDRFSAEMPDATLATLKIQPSEPRDSAVYFCASGLYDKGQGRARENTEAFFGQGTRLTVV.

DNA of the CDR3: TGTGCCAGCAGAACGGTTGGTACAGATACGCAGTATTTT. Translating it yields CASRTVGTDTQYF. The chain is built from TRBV6-5 and TRBJ2-3; D is undetermined. The CDR3 runs 13 residues. CDR1 and CDR2 (germline): MNHEY, SVGAGI. V dropped 6 bases and J dropped 3 bases, with 10 bases sitting between them.

In this sample, this clone turned up a few times. The chain combines TRBV6-5 with TRBJ2-7, with D possibly being TRBD2 (6 bases). The CDR3 is 15 amino acids. Deletions cut 0 bases from V and 6 bases from J, with 15 bases between. Germline V CDR1 and CDR2: MNHEY, SVGAGI. CDR3 bases: TGTGCCAGCAGTTACTCGCCCGACTCCGGGGGCGAGCAGTACTTC. The encoded protein is CASSYSPDSGGEQYF.

The chain links TRBV9 to TRBJ1-3; D is uncertain. The V end lost 2 bases, the J end lost 0 bases, and 12 bases lay between the germline ends. The CDR3 runs to 16 residues. Germline CDR1 SGDLS, CDR2 YYNGEE. Here the CDR3 DNA reads TGTGCCAGCAGCGTGGTCCTCGAGAGCTCTGGAAACACCATATATTTT. Amino acids: CASSVVLESSGNTIYF.

The chain joins TRBV5-1 to TRBJ2-3, with 10 bases that match TRBD1. The CDR3 runs to 15 residues. V gave up 3 bases and J gave up 2 bases; unmatched junction bases: 3. Germline V gene data show CDR1 as SGHRS and CDR2 as YFSETQ. CDR3 bases: TGCGCCAGCAGCTCGACAGGGGGCGCCACAGATACGCAGTATTTT. Translating it yields CASSSTGGATDTQYF.

The chain's CDR3 is CSWRGGLQETQYF. CDR3 DNA sequence: TGCAGCTGGAGGGGGGGGCTCCAAGAGACCCAGTACTTC. The chain is built from TRBV29-1 and TRBJ2-5; D possibly corresponds to TRBD2 (7 bases). In germline, CDR1 is SQVTM, CDR2 ANQGSEA. Between the trimmed V and J ends, which lost 8 bases and 1 base, there was a span of 14 bases. The CDR3 extends over 13 amino acids.

Turning to this clone: Germline is not matched at one junction end, which may reflect a read error. CDR3 DNA: TGTGCCAGCAGCCGGGGTAAAGAGTCCCAGTACTTC. Translating it yields CASSRGKESQYF. This chain links TRBV6-5 with TRBJ2-5, with D perhaps matching TRBD2 (5 bases). The germline CDR1 and CDR2 sequences are MNHEY and SVGAGI. This CDR3 contains 12 residues.

V gene TRBV29-1 combines with J gene TRBJ2-5; a possible D gene is TRBD1 (5 bases). The germline gives CDR1 SQVTM, CDR2 ANQGSEA. V dropped 4 bases and J dropped 5 bases, with 5 bases sitting between them. The CDR3 spans 10 residues. This CDR3 is CSVAGETQYF. The CDR3 DNA reads TGCAGCGTTGCAGGGGAGACCCAGTACTTC. Full variable domain (missing parts from reference TRBV29-1 and TRBJ2-5): SAVISQKPSRDICQRGTSLTIQCQVDSQVTMMFWYRQQPGQSLTLIATANQGSEATYESGFVIDKFPISRPNLTFSTLTVSNMSPEDSSIYLCSVAGETQYFGPGTRLLVL.

CDR3 DNA sequence: TGCGCCAGCAGCTTAGCCGGGGAGGGGTACGAGCAGTACTTC. Protein product: CASSLAGEGYEQYF. The chain has TRBV5-1 and TRBJ2-7; 7 nucleotides match TRBD2. V shed 2 bases and J 4 bases; nucleotides not matched to a gene: 6. Germline V lookup: CDR1 SGHRS, CDR2 YFSETQ. This CDR3 comprises 14 residues.

This rearrangement joins TRBV5-1 to TRBJ1-6, with 9 bases fitting TRBD1. The CDR3 consists of 16 residues. Per germline, CDR1 SGHRS and CDR2 YFSETQ. The junction had 6 bases not matched to a gene; V was cut back by 2 bases and J by 6 bases. The DNA of the CDR3 is TGCGCCAGCAGCTTAGGACAGGGGTCGGGTAATTCACCCCTCCACTTT. It is translated as CASSLGQGSGNSPLHF.

The J gene is TRBJ2-1, the V gene TRBV2; D is possibly TRBD2 (5 bases). V was pared by 7 bases and J by 6 bases, with 13 bases between. Per the germline V gene, CDR1 is SNHLY and CDR2 is FYNNEI. This CDR3 has 13 amino acids. CDR3 DNA: TGTGCCAGCAAAGAGGGCCCCGGCAATGAGCAGTTCTTC. Its protein product is CASKEGPGNEQFF.

CDR3 coding DNA: TGCGCCAGCAGCTTGGCGGGGTCACCCCTACTGGGGACCCAGTACTTC. Translated: CASSLAGSPLLGTQYF. The V gene is TRBV5-1, the J gene TRBJ2-5, with D maybe TRBD2 (5 bases). V was clipped by 0 bases and J by 7 bases, with 19 bases between them. The CDR3 is made up of 16 amino acids. CDR1 SGHRS and CDR2 YFSETQ come from the germline V gene.

The chain has TRBV5-1 and TRBJ1-2; possibly TRBD1 for D (6 bases). Germline assignment: CDR1 SGHRS and CDR2 YFSETQ. V was cut by 4 bases and J by 2 bases, with 15 bases left in between. CDR3 length: 15 amino acids. This chain's CDR3 is CASSKADSLNYGYTF. The CDR3 DNA follows: TGCGCCAGCAGCAAAGCGGACAGCTTAAACTATGGCTACACCTTC.

The gene calls are TRBV5-8 and TRBJ1-1, with D possibly being TRBD1 (5 bases). The CDR3 spans 16 residues. Trimming removed 4 bases at V and 6 bases at J, with 22 bases between. Germline loops: CDR1 SGHTS, CDR2 YDEGEE. CDR3 in amino acids: CASSIYRDWGGAEAFF. The CDR3 nucleotides read TGTGCCAGCAGCATATACCGGGACTGGGGGGGGGCTGAAGCTTTCTTT.

This chain links TRBV19 with TRBJ2-1; perhaps TRBD1 as D (6 bases). CDR1 is LNHDA and CDR2 is SQIVND in the germline V gene (reference sequence). V was pared by 2 bases and J by 0 bases, with 11 bases between. There are 16 residues in the CDR3. The CDR3 here is CASSIQGQSSYNEQFF. The CDR3 bases are TGTGCCAGTAGTATACAGGGGCAAAGCTCCTACAATGAGCAGTTCTTC. Filled out from reference TRBV19 and TRBJ2-1, the complete variable domain reads DGGITQSPKYLFRKEGQNVTLSCEQNLNHDAMYWYRQDPGQGLRLIYYSQIVNDFQKGDIAEGYSVSREKKESFPLTVTSAQKNPTAFYLCASSIQGQSSYNEQFFGPGTRLTVL.

V usage is TRBV7-8 and J usage is TRBJ2-5; D may be TRBD1 (6 bases). CDR1 is SGHVS, CDR2 FQNEAQ, per germline. The V gene lost 5 bases and the J gene lost 5 bases, with 12 bases spanning the gap. The CDR3 is 13 amino acids. CDR3: CASSPGQKETQYF. The CDR3, as DNA: TGTGCCAGCAGCCCTGGACAGAAGGAGACCCAGTACTTC.

J is TRBJ2-1 and V is TRBV9; the D gene is possibly TRBD2 (7 bases). The CDR3 spans 15 residues. The germline V and J ends were trimmed by 4 bases and 6 bases, with 17 bases remaining between them. Looked up from germline, CDR1 is SGDLS and CDR2 is YYNGEE. The CDR3 loop reads CASSNGGLVVNEQFF. Written as DNA, the CDR3 is TGTGCCAGCAGCAACGGGGGGCTGGTTGTCAATGAGCAGTTCTTC.

This clone was detected only a few times. This chain joins TRBV5-1 and TRBJ2-2, with 9 bases that match TRBD1. This CDR3 region has 16 residues. CDR1 and CDR2 from the germline V gene are SGHRS and YFSETQ. Trimming at V came to 2 bases and at J to 7 bases, leaving 9 bases not matched to a gene. The CDR3 nucleotides read TGCGCCAGCAGCTTCAAGACAGGGGGGGACGTCGGGGAGCTGTTTTTT. This sequence encodes CASSFKTGGDVGELFF.

The genes are TRBV25-1 and TRBJ1-2; D gene ambiguous. The ends were cut back, 4 bases at V and 1 base at J, with 10 bases in the middle. There are 14 residues in the CDR3. Germline V gene sequence: CDR1 MGHDK, CDR2 SYGVNS. The CDR3 reads CASSGQAFNYGYTF. The CDR3 DNA follows: TGTGCCAGCAGTGGGCAGGCCTTTAACTATGGCTACACCTTC.

CDR3 region: CASSLPEDNTEAFF. CDR3 bases: TGTGCCAGCAGCTTGCCGGAGGACAACACTGAAGCTTTCTTT. The gene calls are TRBV5-4 and TRBJ1-1, with D hard to call. Trimming left V 1 base short and J 2 bases short, with 9 bases between. CDR3 size: 14 residues. Germline CDR1 is SGHNT and CDR2 is YYREEE (reference sequence).

The genes are TRBV27 and TRBJ1-2; perhaps TRBD1 as D (5 bases). V lost 6 bases and J lost 4, with 15 bases in between. Germline loops: CDR1 MNHEY, CDR2 SMNVEV (reference sequence). The CDR3 length is 14 residues. CDR3 nucleotide sequence: TGTGCCAGCAGGGGGTCTAGGGGCGGCTATGGCTACACCTTC. Its protein product is CASRGSRGGYGYTF.

Remarks on this clone: One junction end does not reproduce the germline sequence, and a read error may be involved. V is TRBV7-9 and J is TRBJ1-5; 8 bases are shared with TRBD1. The CDR3 has 16 amino acids. Germline V gene data show CDR1 as SEHNR and CDR2 as FQNEAQ (reference sequence). The CDR3 region is CSSSLGEQGGGQPQHF. As DNA, the CDR3 is TGTTCCAGCAGCTTAGGAGAACAGGGGGGAGGTCAGCCCCAGCATTTT.

For this clone: The junction differs from germline at one of its ends, possibly a read error. This chain links TRBV10-1 with TRBJ1-2; D is ambiguous. CDR1 and CDR2 from the germline V gene are WNHNN and SYGVQD (reference sequence). The CDR3 runs 17 residues. CDR3 DNA sequence: TGCGCCAGCAGTGAGTCGATTGCCCCACGGGGTAACTATGGCTACCCCTTC. Amino acids: CASSESIAPRGNYGYPF.

This chain connects TRBV2 to TRBJ1-5, with D perhaps matching TRBD1 (6 bases). V was shortened by 7 bases and J by 0 bases, with 7 bases between the two germline ends. CDR1 SNHLY and CDR2 FYNNEI come from the germline V gene. The CDR3 loop spans 13 amino acids. CDR3 sequence: CASTGDSNQPQHF. Here the CDR3 DNA reads TGTGCCAGCACAGGGGATAGCAATCAGCCCCAGCATTTT.

V usage is TRBV12-5 and J usage is TRBJ1-2; D gene unclear. The CDR3 extends over 13 amino acids. Germline V lookup: CDR1 LGHNT, CDR2 FRNRAP. Trimming left V 6 bases short and J 0 bases short, with 8 bases between. This CDR3 reads CASGPGANYGYTF. The CDR3 DNA reads as TGTGCTAGTGGCCCCGGAGCTAACTATGGCTACACCTTC.

V is TRBV29-1 and J is TRBJ1-2; D may be TRBD1 (5 bases). CDR1 is SQVTM and CDR2 is ANQGSEA in the germline V gene. Trimming stripped 7 bases from V and 5 bases from J, with 23 bases between. The length of the CDR3 is 15 residues. The CDR3 reads CSAVRDSGLGYGYTF. CDR3 bases: TGCAGCGCTGTCCGGGACTCGGGTCTAGGGTATGGCTACACCTTC. Together with reference TRBV29-1 and TRBJ1-2, the CDR3 gives the full variable domain: SAVISQKPSRDICQRGTSLTIQCQVDSQVTMMFWYRQQPGQSLTLIATANQGSEATYESGFVIDKFPISRPNLTFSTLTVSNMSPEDSSIYLCSAVRDSGLGYGYTFGSGTRLTVV.

This chain links TRBV5-1 with TRBJ2-3; weak D call: TRBD2 (6 bases). Trimming shortened V by 0 bases and J by 6 bases, and 17 bases separated the two germline ends. This CDR3 has 16 amino acids. CDR1 is SGHRS, CDR2 YFSETQ, per germline. The CDR3 DNA follows: TGCGCCAGCAGCTTGGGTGTTGCGGGCCGGGGGGATACGCAGTATTTT. It codes for CASSLGVAGRGDTQYF. The full variable domain, in which reference TRBV5-1 and TRBJ2-3 provide the parts outside the CDR3, is KAGVTQTPRYLIKTRGQQVTLSCSPISGHRSVSWYQQTPGQGLQFLFEYFSETQRNKGNFPGRFSGRQFSNSRSEMNVSTLELGDSALYLCASSLGVAGRGDTQYFGPGTRLTVL.

The V gene is TRBV27, the J gene TRBJ2-7, with 7 bases lining up with TRBD1. This CDR3 comprises 15 residues. V lost 5 bases and J lost 4; bases outside the gene matches: 11. The germline CDR1 and CDR2 sequences are MNHEY and SMNVEV (reference sequence). This CDR3 is CASSPSGRGLYEQYF. The CDR3 nucleotides are TGTGCCAGCAGTCCCAGTGGTAGGGGGCTGTACGAGCAGTACTTC.